The 23 T cell receptor beta chains listed next were all sequenced from one sample in a study of T cell repertoires in cytomegalovirus infection. TCRdb analysed the reads with MiXCR anew, one entry per CDR3 protein. The sample consists of about 310,000 distinct CDR3 sequences, around a sixth of them appearing once. The sample taken for sequencing was PBMCs. The receptors were gathered from a human donor in good health (CMV status not recorded). Some clones in this sample may be carry-over from other donors' samples.

This clonotype was counted a few times. This chain links TRBV6-5 with TRBJ2-1; D possibly corresponds to TRBD1 (8 bases). In germline, CDR1 is MNHEY, CDR2 SVGAGI. Trimming left V 2 bases short and J 10 bases short, with 18 bases between. The CDR3 extends over 15 amino acids. The CDR3 DNA sequence: TGTGCCAGCAGTTACACAGGGGGGGGTCGAAGGGAGCAGTTCTTC. As protein: CASSYTGGGRREQFF.

This clonotype has a count of ten or more. The chain recombines TRBV7-2 with TRBJ2-3; TRBD1 agrees at 7 bases. V was pared by 5 bases and J by 2 bases, with 10 bases of the junction left unmatched. The length of the CDR3 is 16 residues. Looked up from germline, CDR1 is SGHTA and CDR2 is FQGNSA. This chain's CDR3 is CASSDLGDSYTDTQYF. DNA of the CDR3: TGTGCCAGCAGCGACCTAGGGGACAGCTACACAGATACGCAGTATTTT.

The rearrangement links TRBV18 to TRBJ1-2; tentatively, D is TRBD1 (6 bases). Per germline, CDR1 KGHSH and CDR2 LQKENI. V dropped 0 bases and J dropped 3 bases, with 11 bases sitting between them. The CDR3 totals 15 residues. CDR3 region: CASSPPYREDYGYTF. Here the CDR3 DNA reads TGTGCCAGCTCACCACCGTACAGGGAGGACTATGGCTACACCTTC.

This clonotype was detected many times. V gene TRBV2 combines with J gene TRBJ1-2, with TRBD1 as a possible D gene (6 bases). Germline CDR1 is SNHLY and CDR2 is FYNNEI. The CDR3 is made up of 12 amino acids. Trimming cost V 10 bases and J 7 bases, with 16 bases left between them. CDR3 protein: CATFGGAPGYTF. As DNA, the CDR3 is TGTGCCACCTTTGGGGGGGCCCCTGGCTACACCTTC.

The V gene is TRBV6-6, the J gene TRBJ2-3; TRBD1 is a possible D gene (6 bases). Trimming stripped 2 bases from V and 4 bases from J, with 7 bases between. Germline CDR1 MNHNY, CDR2 SVGAGI (reference sequence). This CDR3 has 13 amino acids. The chain's CDR3 is CASSYRGSDTQYF. CDR3 nucleotide sequence: TGTGCCAGCAGTTACAGGGGGTCAGATACGCAGTATTTT.

V and J are TRBV7-9 and TRBJ1-1; 9 nucleotides line up with TRBD1. The germline V gene encodes CDR1 SEHNR and CDR2 FQNEAQ (reference sequence). J gave up 0 bases and V 5 bases, and 4 bases lay outside the gene matches. This CDR3 spans 15 amino acids. The CDR3 sequence is CASSRDRDVNTEAFF. The CDR3, as DNA: TGTGCCAGCAGCCGGGACAGGGACGTGAACACTGAAGCTTTCTTT.

This clonotype turned up a few times. The chain employs TRBV5-1 and TRBJ2-5; D remains ambiguous. The ends were cut back, 4 bases at V and 6 bases at J, with 16 bases in the middle. Germline values: CDR1 SGHRS, CDR2 YFSETQ. The CDR3 extends over 14 amino acids. The CDR3 region is CASSNDEARKTQYF. For the CDR3, the DNA is TGCGCCAGCAGCAACGACGAGGCGCGAAAGACCCAGTACTTC.

This clonotype has ten or more counts. The genes are TRBV7-2 and TRBJ2-2; D call uncertain. The CDR3 is made up of 15 amino acids. With 0 bases removed from V and 4 bases from J, the gap between germline ends came to 9 bases. The germline V gene has CDR1 SGHTA and CDR2 FQGNSA. The DNA of the CDR3 is TGTGCCAGCAGCTTAGCGGCCTCTCTCACCGGGGAGCTGTTTTTT. It specifies CASSLAASLTGELFF.

This clonotype was seen many times. The chain has TRBV7-8 and TRBJ1-4; TRBD1 matches at 8 bases. The CDR3 spans 14 residues. J gave up 8 bases and V 6 bases, and 8 bases lay outside the gene matches. Germline values: CDR1 SGHVS, CDR2 FQNEAQ. CDR3 residues: CASSLIGDREKLFF. The CDR3 DNA reads as TGTGCCAGCAGTTTAATCGGGGACAGGGAAAAACTGTTTTTT.

The count of this clonotype is one. The rearrangement uses TRBV20-1 and TRBJ2-7; 7 nucleotides align to TRBD2. CDR1 and CDR2 (germline): DFQATT, SNEGSKA (reference sequence). Germline trimming cut 5 bases from V and 0 bases from J; bases unmatched to any gene: 10. This CDR3 region has 15 residues. CDR3 bases: TGCAGTGCTCGTATTCTTAGCGGGTTCTCCTACGAGCAGTACTTC. It is translated as CSARILSGFSYEQYF.

There are many counts of this clonotype. The rearrangement links TRBV28 to TRBJ2-3, with TRBD2 as a possible D gene (5 bases). This CDR3 is built from 15 residues. CDR1 MDHEN and CDR2 SYDVKM come from the germline V gene. Between the trimmed V and J ends, which lost 6 bases and 0 bases, there was a span of 13 bases. The CDR3 nucleotides are TGTGCCAGCAGCCGCGTAACGGGGAGCACAGATACGCAGTATTTT. Encoded protein: CASSRVTGSTDTQYF.

The chain joins TRBV5-5 to TRBJ2-6; D may match TRBD1 or TRBD2 (5 bases each). The germline CDR1 and CDR2 sequences are SGHKS and YYEKEE (reference sequence). The CDR3 contains 19 residues. V dropped 5 bases and J dropped 1 base, with 22 bases sitting between them. CDR3 amino acids: CASSPRPGPVASGANVLTF. The DNA of the CDR3 is TGTGCCAGCAGTCCCAGGCCGGGACCGGTGGCATCTGGGGCCAACGTCCTGACTTTC.

This clonotype was observed a few times. This chain links TRBV7-8 with TRBJ2-7; D is undetermined. V gave up 5 bases and J gave up 5 bases, with 16 bases separating them. Germline loops: CDR1 SGHVS, CDR2 FQNEAQ. The CDR3 is made up of 14 amino acids. CDR3 sequence (DNA): TGTGCCAGCAGCCAAGGACGGTCTGAAAACGAGCAGTACTTC. It encodes CASSQGRSENEQYF.

This clonotype was detected ten times or more. The chain carries TRBV7-8 and TRBJ1-6; 7 bases are shared with TRBD1. Germline V gives CDR1 SGHVS, CDR2 FQNEAQ. CDR3 length: 19 amino acids. Germline trimming cut 3 bases from V and 6 bases from J; bases unmatched to any gene: 17. The CDR3 loop is CASSLNLPPGGQINSPLHF. For the CDR3, the DNA is TGTGCCAGCAGCTTGAACCTCCCCCCGGGGGGACAGATTAATTCACCCCTCCACTTT. The whole variable domain, remainder taken from reference TRBV7-8 and TRBJ1-6, is GAGVSQSPRYKVAKRGQDVALRCDPISGHVSLFWYQQALGQGPEFLTYFQNEAQLDKSGLPSDRFFAERPEGSVSTLKIQRTQQEDSAVYLCASSLNLPPGGQINSPLHFGNGTRLTVT.

This clonotype has a count of ten or more. This chain connects TRBV25-1 to TRBJ2-1, with D unresolved. Between the trimmed V and J ends, which lost 4 bases and 8 bases, there was a span of 9 bases. Germline V gene lookup returns CDR1 MGHDK and CDR2 SYGVNS. This CDR3 contains 12 residues. The DNA of the CDR3 is TGTGCCAGCAGTGCGGTGATGCATGAGCAGTTCTTC. Translation: CASSAVMHEQFF.

This clonotype came up a few times. V gene TRBV10-3 combines with J gene TRBJ2-3; 8 bases align to TRBD1. Germline assignment: CDR1 ENHRY and CDR2 SYGVKD. The CDR3 has 14 amino acids. The V and J ends lost 6 bases and 1 base, in that order; junction bases with no gene match: 3. As DNA, the CDR3 is TGTGCCATCAGCCCGGGACAGGGCACAGATACGCAGTATTTT. It is translated as CAISPGQGTDTQYF.

DNA for the CDR3: TGTGCCAGTAGTATAACCCCGGGGTACGAGCAGTACTTC. This encodes CASSITPGYEQYF. The chain recombines TRBV19 with TRBJ2-7; possibly TRBD2 for D (5 bases). The CDR3 is 13 residues long. CDR1 is LNHDA, CDR2 SQIVND, per germline (reference sequence). The V end lost 2 bases, the J end lost 4 bases, and 9 bases lay between the germline ends.

At least ten counts were recorded for this clonotype. The genes are TRBV4-1 and TRBJ2-1; tentatively, D is TRBD1 or TRBD2 (5 bases each). The CDR3 extends over 14 amino acids. V dropped 4 bases and J dropped 8 bases, with 15 bases sitting between them. Germline CDR1 MGHRA, CDR2 YSYEKL. DNA of the CDR3: TGCGCCAGCAGCCGACTCGGGGCCTGGGATGAGCAGTTCTTC. Protein sequence: CASSRLGAWDEQFF.

This sequence joins TRBV28 and TRBJ1-4; 8 nucleotides line up with TRBD1. This CDR3 is built from 14 residues. Trimming took 5 bases from V and 5 from J; bases not matched to a gene: 4. The germline gives CDR1 MDHEN, CDR2 SYDVKM. DNA for the CDR3: TGTGCCAGCAGTCAGACAGGGGAGAATGAAAAACTGTTTTTT. It is translated as CASSQTGENEKLFF.

This clonotype has ten or more counts. As DNA, the CDR3 is TGTGCCAGCAGCAAGAGGTCTCTAGCGGGGGGGCCGGGTCGGCATGAGCAGTTCTTC. This sequence encodes CASSKRSLAGGPGRHEQFF. The chain employs TRBV7-6 and TRBJ2-1; 12 bases fit TRBD2. J lost 8 bases, V lost 5 bases, and 19 bases had no gene match. Germline CDR1 SGHVS, CDR2 FNYEAQ. The length of the CDR3 is 19 residues.

The chain links TRBV7-9 to TRBJ2-1; D may match TRBD1 or TRBD2 (5 bases each). The CDR3 covers 15 residues. Germline CDR1 reads SEHNR; CDR2 reads FQNEAQ (reference sequence). V shed 6 bases and J shed 1 base, with 13 bases lying between them. CDR3 DNA: TGTGCCAGCAGTCCGGGACCGGAATCCTACAATGAGCAGTTCTTC. The encoded protein is CASSPGPESYNEQFF.

The rearrangement links TRBV3-1 to TRBJ1-5; unclear D gene. Trimming shortened V by 2 bases and J by 6 bases, and 8 bases separated the two germline ends. CDR3 size: 13 residues. CDR1 LGHDT and CDR2 YNNKEL come from the germline V gene (reference sequence). CDR3: CASSQQIGQPQHF. CDR3 nucleotide sequence: TGTGCCAGCAGCCAACAGATAGGTCAGCCCCAGCATTTT.

This clonotype was observed a few times. The chain recombines TRBV4-3 with TRBJ1-5; D not certain. Per the germline V gene, CDR1 is LGHNA and CDR2 is YSLEER. Trimming took off 0 bases at V and 3 bases at J, with 12 bases between the two ends. CDR3 length equals 16 residues. The CDR3 sequence is CASSQDLGRDNQPQHF. The DNA for the CDR3 is TGCGCCAGCAGCCAAGATCTGGGGAGGGACAATCAGCCCCAGCATTTT.